These T cell receptor beta chains were read from a single sample in a study of technical replicates of blood from a few donors. Assay: immunoSEQ multiplex PCR; the TCRdb copy retains only in-frame clones and omits some. Of some 100,000 clones listed, over 95% were seen once; the top ten hold approximately 0.21%. Sequencing used T cells isolated from PBMCs. These TCRs come from a human donor in good health. The CDR3 runs from the conserved cysteine through the conserved F or W. A D gene is named only where the DNA matches it firmly. Rows give clone size only sometimes, using once, few, many, or a class for an expanded clone.

v_call: TRBV7-9; j_call: TRBJ2-3; d_call: NA; clone_size: NA; cdr3_aa: CASSLMEGADTQYF; cdr3_nt: TGTGCCAGCAGCTTAATGGAGGGAGCAGATACGCAGTATTTT
v_call: TRBV7-6; j_call: TRBJ2-7; d_call: NA; clone_size: NA; cdr3_aa: CASSLGTRGYSYEQYF; cdr3_nt: TGTGCCAGCAGCTTAGGTACCAGAGGGTACTCCTACGAGCAGTACTTC
v_call: TRBV10-2; j_call: TRBJ2-7; d_call: NA; clone_size: NA; cdr3_aa: CASTPENSRSYEQYF; cdr3_nt: TGCGCCAGCACCCCAGAAAATAGCCGCTCCTACGAGCAGTACTTC
v_call: TRBV4-1; j_call: TRBJ2-5; d_call: TRBD2; clone_size: NA; cdr3_aa: CASSQPVAGGRETQYF; cdr3_nt: TGCGCCAGCAGCCAACCTGTGGCGGGGGGCAGGGAGACCCAGTACTTC
v_call: TRBV9; j_call: TRBJ2-7; d_call: NA; clone_size: NA; cdr3_aa: CASRRAGTYEQYF; cdr3_nt: TGTGCCAGCAGGAGGGCGGGAACTTACGAGCAGTACTTC
v_call: TRBV5-6; j_call: TRBJ2-5; d_call: NA; clone_size: NA; cdr3_aa: CASSHGSGTQYF; cdr3_nt: TGTGCCAGCAGCCACGGGAGCGGGACCCAGTACTTC
v_call: TRBV6-5; j_call: TRBJ2-7; d_call: NA; clone_size: once; cdr3_aa: CASSFGQEQYF; cdr3_nt: TGTGCCAGCAGTTTTGGCCAGGAGCAGTACTTC
v_call: TRBV15; j_call: TRBJ2-2; d_call: TRBD2; clone_size: NA; cdr3_aa: CATSRRGLEGSGELFF; cdr3_nt: TGTGCCACCAGCAGACGAGGACTAGAAGGCTCCGGGGAGCTGTTTTTT
v_call: TRBV6-1; j_call: TRBJ1-2; d_call: TRBD1; clone_size: NA; cdr3_aa: CAGRQGGSYGYTF; cdr3_nt: TGTGCCGGTCGACAGGGTGGGTCATATGGCTACACCTTC
v_call: TRBV27; j_call: TRBJ2-7; d_call: TRBD2; clone_size: once; cdr3_aa: CASSFKRESYEQYF; cdr3_nt: TGTGCCAGCAGTTTCAAGCGGGAGTCCTACGAGCAGTACTTC
v_call: TRBV5-5; j_call: TRBJ1-5; d_call: NA; clone_size: NA; cdr3_aa: CASSLWGVKNQPQHF; cdr3_nt: TGTGCCAGCAGCTTGTGGGGGGTGAAGAATCAGCCCCAGCATTTT
v_call: TRBV2; j_call: TRBJ2-3; d_call: TRBD1; clone_size: NA; cdr3_aa: CASSEDRGRHTQYF; cdr3_nt: TGTGCCAGCAGTGAAGACAGGGGGCGGCATACGCAGTATTTT
v_call: TRBV12-5; j_call: TRBJ2-1; d_call: TRBD2; clone_size: once; cdr3_aa: CASGFGAGGLNEQFF; cdr3_nt: TGTGCTAGTGGTTTTGGAGCGGGAGGGCTAAATGAGCAGTTCTTC
v_call: TRBV28; j_call: TRBJ2-7; d_call: NA; clone_size: NA; cdr3_aa: CASSSLSGSVDRHEQYF; cdr3_nt: TGTGCCAGCAGCTCACTTAGCGGCTCTGTTGACAGACACGAGCAGTACTTC
v_call: TRBV5-1; j_call: TRBJ1-1; d_call: TRBD1; clone_size: NA; cdr3_aa: CASSRFEGTGDEAFF; cdr3_nt: TGCGCCAGCAGCCGGTTTGAGGGGACAGGAGATGAAGCTTTCTTT
v_call: TRBV30; j_call: TRBJ2-2; d_call: TRBD1; clone_size: NA; cdr3_aa: CAWSIQGAGELFF; cdr3_nt: TGTGCCTGGAGTATCCAGGGGGCCGGGGAGCTGTTTTTT
v_call: TRBV5-1; j_call: TRBJ2-3; d_call: TRBD2; clone_size: NA; cdr3_aa: CASSLLSGRNLGTDTQYF; cdr3_nt: TGCGCCAGCAGCTTGCTGAGCGGGAGGAACCTAGGCACAGATACGCAGTATTTT
v_call: TRBV19; j_call: TRBJ2-2; d_call: TRBD2; clone_size: NA; cdr3_aa: CASNLLAGGGGGELFF; cdr3_nt: TGTGCCAGTAACTTACTAGCGGGAGGAGGAGGCGGGGAGCTGTTTTTT
v_call: TRBV11-2; j_call: TRBJ1-2; d_call: NA; clone_size: once; cdr3_aa: CASSLEAGDYGYTF; cdr3_nt: TGTGCCAGCAGCTTAGAGGCAGGGGACTATGGCTACACCTTC
v_call: TRBV6-1; j_call: TRBJ2-1; d_call: TRBD1; clone_size: NA; cdr3_aa: CASSLTGGEGNEQFF; cdr3_nt: TGTGCCAGCAGTCTGACAGGGGGAGAAGGGAATGAGCAGTTCTTC
v_call: TRBV5-1; j_call: TRBJ2-6; d_call: TRBD1; clone_size: NA; cdr3_aa: CASSLAGTAFNVLTF; cdr3_nt: TGCGCCAGCAGCTTGGCAGGGACAGCATTCAACGTCCTGACTTTC
v_call: TRBV10-3; j_call: TRBJ1-5; d_call: NA; clone_size: NA; cdr3_aa: CAISESTKDRFQPQHF; cdr3_nt: TGTGCCATCAGTGAGTCGACGAAGGACAGATTTCAGCCCCAGCATTTT
v_call: TRBV28; j_call: TRBJ1-2; d_call: TRBD1; clone_size: NA; cdr3_aa: CASSSDPGQGIGGYTF; cdr3_nt: TGTGCCAGCAGTTCAGACCCGGGACAGGGGATTGGCGGCTACACCTTC
v_call: TRBV18; j_call: TRBJ2-2; d_call: TRBD1; clone_size: NA; cdr3_aa: CASSPGQVLTGELFF; cdr3_nt: TGTGCCAGCTCGCCGGGACAGGTGCTCACCGGGGAGCTGTTTTTT
v_call: TRBV6-4; j_call: TRBJ1-1; d_call: NA; clone_size: NA; cdr3_aa: CASSDPNSSEAFF; cdr3_nt: TGTGCCAGCAGTGACCCAAACAGTTCTGAAGCTTTCTTT
v_call: TRBV28; j_call: TRBJ2-7; d_call: TRBD1; clone_size: NA; cdr3_aa: CASSFPIDRVPSYEQYF; cdr3_nt: TGTGCCAGCAGTTTCCCCATTGACAGGGTCCCATCCTACGAGCAGTACTTC
v_call: TRBV7-2; j_call: TRBJ2-3; d_call: TRBD2; clone_size: NA; cdr3_aa: CASSLGAGGPTDTQYF; cdr3_nt: TGTGCCAGCAGCTTAGGTGCGGGGGGCCCCACAGATACGCAGTATTTT
v_call: TRBV6-5; j_call: TRBJ2-1; d_call: NA; clone_size: NA; cdr3_aa: CASSSSGLGYNEQFF; cdr3_nt: TGTGCCAGCAGTTCTTCAGGGTTGGGCTACAATGAGCAGTTCTTC
v_call: TRBV5-1; j_call: TRBJ2-7; d_call: TRBD2; clone_size: NA; cdr3_aa: CASSLGGGRSSYEQYF; cdr3_nt: TGCGCCAGCAGCTTGGGGGGGGGTAGGTCCTCCTACGAGCAGTACTTC
v_call: TRBV11-3; j_call: TRBJ2-5; d_call: NA; clone_size: NA; cdr3_aa: CASSLDRETQYF; cdr3_nt: TGTGCCAGCAGCTTAGATCGGGAGACCCAGTACTTC
v_call: TRBV6-5; j_call: TRBJ2-7; d_call: TRBD2; clone_size: NA; cdr3_aa: CATWTSGLRGEQYF; cdr3_nt: TGTGCCACATGGACTAGCGGACTACGGGGCGAGCAGTACTTC
v_call: TRBV13; j_call: TRBJ2-1; d_call: TRBD1; clone_size: NA; cdr3_aa: CASSLGTGGGEQFF; cdr3_nt: TGTGCCAGCAGCTTAGGGACAGGGGGCGGTGAGCAGTTCTTC
v_call: TRBV7-9; j_call: TRBJ1-1; d_call: NA; clone_size: NA; cdr3_aa: CASSFGGEAFF; cdr3_nt: TGTGCCAGCAGCTTCGGCGGAGAAGCTTTCTTT
v_call: TRBV9; j_call: TRBJ2-3; d_call: TRBD2; clone_size: NA; cdr3_aa: CASSAGASGSTDTQYF; cdr3_nt: TGTGCCAGCAGCGCGGGGGCTAGCGGGAGCACAGATACGCAGTATTTT
v_call: TRBV28; j_call: TRBJ2-7; d_call: NA; clone_size: NA; cdr3_aa: CASSVLLSTGTGVSYEQYF; cdr3_nt: TGTGCCAGCAGTGTCCTCCTCTCGACAGGAACTGGGGTATCCTACGAGCAGTACTTC
v_call: TRBV2; j_call: TRBJ1-1; d_call: NA; clone_size: NA; cdr3_aa: CASKHEITEAFF; cdr3_nt: TGTGCCAGCAAGCATGAGATCACTGAAGCTTTCTTT
v_call: TRBV5-1; j_call: TRBJ2-3; d_call: TRBD2; clone_size: once; cdr3_aa: CASGEGGRTDTQYF; cdr3_nt: TGCGCCAGCGGAGAGGGCGGGAGGACAGATACGCAGTATTTT
v_call: TRBV6-5; j_call: TRBJ2-2; d_call: TRBD1; clone_size: NA; cdr3_aa: CASRPTGGNTGELFF; cdr3_nt: TGTGCCAGCAGACCCACAGGGGGCAACACCGGGGAGCTGTTTTTT
v_call: TRBV7-2; j_call: TRBJ1-5; d_call: TRBD1; clone_size: NA; cdr3_aa: CASSSVTGVGQPQHF; cdr3_nt: TGTGCCAGCAGCTCCGTAACAGGGGTCGGCCAGCCCCAGCATTTT
v_call: TRBV7-8; j_call: TRBJ2-1; d_call: NA; clone_size: NA; cdr3_aa: CASSFARMPRGNEQFF; cdr3_nt: TGTGCCAGCAGCTTCGCCAGGATGCCGAGGGGGAATGAGCAGTTCTTC
v_call: TRBV13; j_call: TRBJ2-5; d_call: NA; clone_size: NA; cdr3_aa: CASSLGLTETQYF; cdr3_nt: TGTGCCAGCAGCTTAGGCCTAACGGAGACCCAGTACTTC
v_call: TRBV6-5; j_call: TRBJ2-7; d_call: NA; clone_size: NA; cdr3_aa: CASQTGNYEQYF; cdr3_nt: TGTGCCAGCCAGACAGGAAACTACGAGCAGTACTTC
v_call: TRBV28; j_call: TRBJ2-7; d_call: TRBD1; clone_size: NA; cdr3_aa: CASSLYWTGNYEQYF; cdr3_nt: TGTGCCAGCAGTTTATATTGGACAGGGAACTACGAGCAGTACTTC
v_call: TRBV9; j_call: TRBJ1-2; d_call: NA; clone_size: NA; cdr3_aa: CASSSPGLSYGYTF; cdr3_nt: TGTGCCAGCAGCTCGCCAGGGTTAAGCTATGGCTACACCTTC
v_call: TRBV4-1; j_call: TRBJ2-1; d_call: NA; clone_size: NA; cdr3_aa: CASSQGRVKFF; cdr3_nt: TGCGCCAGCAGCCAAGGGCGGGTAAAGTTCTTC
v_call: TRBV14; j_call: TRBJ2-1; d_call: TRBD2; clone_size: NA; cdr3_aa: CASSQLKFGGGNEQFF; cdr3_nt: TGTGCCAGCAGCCAATTAAAATTCGGGGGGGGAAATGAGCAGTTCTTC
v_call: TRBV28; j_call: TRBJ2-5; d_call: NA; clone_size: NA; cdr3_aa: CASSLSAGSTETQYF; cdr3_nt: TGTGCCAGCAGTTTGTCGGCAGGGTCTACAGAGACCCAGTACTTC
v_call: TRBV19; j_call: TRBJ2-1; d_call: NA; clone_size: NA; cdr3_aa: CATYDGDRGSSYNEQFF; cdr3_nt: TGTGCCACCTACGACGGGGATCGGGGGAGCTCCTACAATGAGCAGTTCTTC
v_call: TRBV9; j_call: TRBJ1-1; d_call: NA; clone_size: NA; cdr3_aa: CASSVEGETEAFF; cdr3_nt: TGTGCCAGCAGCGTAGAGGGAGAAACTGAAGCTTTCTTT
v_call: TRBV28; j_call: TRBJ2-7; d_call: TRBD1; clone_size: NA; cdr3_aa: CASRSSPGQGSYEQYF; cdr3_nt: TGTGCCAGCAGATCTTCACCGGGACAGGGCTCCTACGAGCAGTACTTC
v_call: TRBV7-6; j_call: TRBJ2-2; d_call: NA; clone_size: NA; cdr3_aa: CASSLPEGAGLDPNTGELFF; cdr3_nt: TGTGCCAGCAGCCTTCCTGAAGGGGCAGGCTTGGACCCTAACACCGGGGAGCTGTTTTTT
v_call: TRBV5-6; j_call: TRBJ1-2; d_call: NA; clone_size: NA; cdr3_aa: CASIQTQLGYGYTF; cdr3_nt: TGTGCCAGCATCCAAACCCAACTTGGCTATGGCTACACCTTC
v_call: TRBV7-6; j_call: TRBJ2-7; d_call: NA; clone_size: NA; cdr3_aa: CASSFQLTEGYEQYF; cdr3_nt: TGTGCCAGCAGCTTCCAGCTTACGGAGGGGTACGAGCAGTACTTC
v_call: TRBV10-1; j_call: TRBJ2-1; d_call: TRBD2; clone_size: NA; cdr3_aa: CASGTGREAPYNEQFF; cdr3_nt: TGCGCCAGCGGCACCGGGCGGGAGGCCCCTTACAATGAGCAGTTCTTC